Shown below are 20 T cell receptor beta chains from a single sample sequenced in a study of T-cell reconstitution after alpha-beta-depleted transplantation in children. Unique molecular identifiers were used to barcode this TCRbeta library. One entry per CDR3 protein, called by TCRdb with MiXCR from the PCR reads. The sample includes a few hundred thousand distinct CDR3 sequences, about 9.4% of them seen just once. This specimen was PBMCs from the stem cell graft donor, taken from the stem cell graft. These receptor sequences come from a human donor who donated a stem cell graft to a child with acute lymphoblastic leukemia.

V and J are TRBV20-1 and TRBJ2-2, with no clear D. This CDR3 contains 12 residues. Germline V gene data show CDR1 as DFQATT and CDR2 as SNEGSKA (reference sequence). The V and J ends lost 3 bases and 6 bases respectively, with 8 bases between them. CDR3 residues: CSARPGPGELFF. The DNA of the CDR3 is TGCAGTGCTAGGCCGGGCCCCGGGGAGCTGTTTTTT.

The V and J genes are TRBV14 and TRBJ2-1; D call uncertain. V lost 1 base, J lost 3 bases, and 13 bases lay in between. Germline V lookup: CDR1 SGHDN, CDR2 FVKESK. The CDR3 covers 16 residues. The chain's CDR3 is CASSQGVQPIYNEQFF. In DNA, the CDR3 is TGTGCCAGCAGCCAAGGGGTACAACCAATCTACAATGAGCAGTTCTTC.

In nucleotides, the CDR3 is TGTGCCAGCAGCCTGGGTGGGAGGAGGTACAATGAGCAGTTCTTC. This gives the protein CASSLGGRRYNEQFF. This chain uses TRBV9 with TRBJ2-1, with a possible D match to TRBD2 (6 bases). The germline V and J ends were trimmed by 4 bases and 4 bases, with 15 bases remaining between them. Germline V lookup: CDR1 SGDLS, CDR2 YYNGEE. This CDR3 is 15 amino acids long.

There are a few counts of this clonotype. The chain uses TRBV29-1 and TRBJ2-6; D unresolved. The CDR3 runs 16 residues. The V and J ends lost 4 bases and 3 bases respectively, with 16 bases between them. The germline V gene has CDR1 SQVTM and CDR2 ANQGSEA. Written as DNA, the CDR3 is TGCAGCGTTGTCACAGCCTTTGAGAATGGGGCCAACGTCCTGACTTTC. Translation: CSVVTAFENGANVLTF.

The chain carries TRBV3-1 and TRBJ2-1, with D possibly being TRBD1 or TRBD2 (5 bases each). The CDR3 runs to 16 residues. Trimming removed 1 base at V and 2 bases at J, with 12 bases between. Germline lookup yields CDR1 LGHDT and CDR2 YNNKEL (reference sequence). CDR3: CASSQARGAAYNEQFF. The CDR3 DNA is TGTGCCAGCAGCCAAGCCAGAGGGGCTGCCTACAATGAGCAGTTCTTC.

The chain combines TRBV9 with TRBJ1-5, with TRBD1 as a possible D gene (5 bases). V was trimmed by 4 bases and J by 6 bases, leaving 14 bases between them. This CDR3 has 14 amino acids. CDR1 and CDR2 from the germline V gene are SGDLS and YYNGEE. For the CDR3, the DNA is TGTGCCAGCAGCCAGTCAGGGCACAGTCAGCCCCAGCATTTT. Translated: CASSQSGHSQPQHF.

V usage is TRBV28 and J usage is TRBJ2-5; D is uncertain. CDR3 length equals 13 residues. Trimming pared 2 bases from V and 6 bases from J, leaving 10 bases between. Germline CDR1 MDHEN, CDR2 SYDVKM. CDR3 loop: CASSLMSGKTQYF. CDR3 nucleotides: TGTGCCAGCAGTTTAATGTCCGGCAAGACCCAGTACTTC.

The CDR3 sequence: CASSLAGVDQETQYF. CDR3 in DNA: TGTGCCAGCAGCCTAGCGGGAGTCGACCAAGAGACCCAGTACTTC. The J gene is TRBJ2-5, the V gene TRBV12-3 or TRBV12-4; 10 bases map to TRBD2. The CDR3 runs to 15 residues. J gave up 0 bases and V 6 bases, and 4 bases lay outside the gene matches.

This clonotype was counted a few times. The chain carries TRBV6-5 and TRBJ1-5, with D tentatively TRBD1 (5 bases). The germline CDR1 and CDR2 sequences are MNHEY and SVGAGI. CDR3 length equals 15 residues. V dropped 0 bases and J dropped 7 bases, with 13 bases sitting between them. DNA of the CDR3: TGTGCCAGCAGTTACTCGATGTCCAGGGACCAGCCCCAGCATTTT. It yields the protein CASSYSMSRDQPQHF.

This clonotype was counted only a few times. The J gene is TRBJ2-7, the V gene TRBV7-8; TRBD2 aligns across 7 bases. CDR1 is SGHVS, CDR2 FQNEAQ, per germline. This CDR3 is 16 amino acids long. Trimming cost V 4 bases and J 2 bases; bases outside gene matches: 11. The CDR3 DNA is TGTGCCAGCAGCTCCCTGGGAGGGAGGGATCCCTACGAGCAGTACTTC. Translating it yields CASSSLGGRDPYEQYF.

This clonotype was detected a few times. The chain uses TRBV7-3 and TRBJ1-1; D is unclear. V was cut by 2 bases and J by 1 base, with 14 bases left in between. This CDR3 has 16 amino acids. CDR1 and CDR2 (germline): SGHTA, FQGTGA. CDR3: CASSLFSIYRNTEAFF. CDR3 sequence (DNA): TGTGCCAGCAGCTTATTTTCCATCTATAGGAACACTGAAGCTTTCTTT.

This clonotype turned up a few times. The rearrangement joins TRBV7-2 to TRBJ2-2; tentative D call: TRBD1 (6 bases). This CDR3 is 17 amino acids long. The germline CDR1 and CDR2 sequences are SGHTA and FQGNSA. The V end was cut by 5 bases, the J end by 4 bases, with 20 bases between. This chain's CDR3 is CASSPSVGAHFTGELFF. CDR3 nucleotide sequence: TGTGCCAGCAGCCCGTCGGTGGGGGCTCACTTCACCGGGGAGCTGTTTTTT.

This chain joins TRBV5-1 and TRBJ2-2; 8 nucleotides match TRBD1. CDR3 size: 18 residues. Germline V lookup: CDR1 SGHRS, CDR2 YFSETQ. The V and J ends lost 3 bases and 1 base, in that order; junction bases with no gene match: 11. The CDR3: CASSWTGTGHLNTGELFF. Written as DNA, the CDR3 is TGCGCCAGCAGCTGGACCGGGACAGGTCACCTGAACACCGGGGAGCTGTTTTTT. Filled out from reference TRBV5-1 and TRBJ2-2, the complete variable domain reads KAGVTQTPRYLIKTRGQQVTLSCSPISGHRSVSWYQQTPGQGLQFLFEYFSETQRNKGNFPGRFSGRQFSNSRSEMNVSTLELGDSALYLCASSWTGTGHLNTGELFFGEGSRLTVL.

The gene calls are TRBV27 and TRBJ2-7; 8 nucleotides agree with TRBD2. Germline loops: CDR1 MNHEY, CDR2 SMNVEV (reference sequence). The CDR3 runs to 15 residues. The ends lost 4 bases at V and 4 bases at J; junction bases unmatched: 9. CDR3 region: CASSSVSGKMYEQYF. CDR3 bases: TGTGCCAGCAGTTCCGTTAGCGGGAAAATGTACGAGCAGTACTTC.

Remarks on this clonotype: One base away lies a much larger clone, so this may be a sequencing read error. This sequence joins TRBV4-3 and TRBJ2-1, with a possible D match to TRBD2 (5 bases). The germline gives CDR1 LGHNA, CDR2 YSLEER. CDR3 length equals 17 residues. The ends were cut back, 0 bases at V and 7 bases at J, with 19 bases in the middle. CDR3 coding DNA: TGCGCCAGCAGCCAAGACCCCGTGGAGAGGGTAGTGAATGAGCAGTTCTTC. As protein: CASSQDPVERVVNEQFF.

The genes are TRBV7-6 and TRBJ2-3; D unclear. The ends were cut back, 5 bases at V and 6 bases at J, with 15 bases in the middle. The CDR3 has 14 residues. Germline CDR1 and CDR2: SGHVS and FNYEAQ. CDR3 bases: TGTGCCAGCAGCACACAGCACCTGGTGGATACGCAGTATTTT. It specifies CASSTQHLVDTQYF.

V usage is TRBV4-3 and J usage is TRBJ1-2; 8 bases match TRBD1. V was clipped by 0 bases and J by 6 bases; unmatched bases: 15. CDR1 and CDR2 (germline): LGHNA, YSLEER. This CDR3 comprises 18 residues. For the CDR3, the DNA is TGCGCCAGCAGCCAAGATGGGGGACAGGTCACCCGTCGAGATGGCTACACCTTC. This encodes CASSQDGGQVTRRDGYTF.

This clonotype was counted between two and nine times. The chain combines TRBV5-5 with TRBJ2-2; 7 bases agree with TRBD1. After removal of 6 bases from V and 6 bases from J, the junction contained 11 bases not matched to a gene. CDR3 length: 15 residues. CDR1 SGHKS and CDR2 YYEKEE come from the germline V gene (reference sequence). In DNA, the CDR3 is TGTGCCAGCAAGGACAGGCAAGGGTTGGCCGGGGAGCTGTTTTTT. Translation: CASKDRQGLAGELFF.

The V call is TRBV11-1, the J call TRBJ2-2; TRBD2 matches at 13 bases. The CDR3 runs to 18 residues. The J segment lost 4 bases and the V segment lost 5 bases, leaving 10 bases of the junction unmatched. Germline V CDR1 and CDR2: SGHAT, FQDESV (reference sequence). In DNA, the CDR3 is TGTGCCAGCAGCCCAACTAGCGGGAGGGCCCGCGGCACCGGGGAGCTGTTTTTT. Residues: CASSPTSGRARGTGELFF.

The V gene is TRBV28, the J gene TRBJ2-3; D gene unclear. This CDR3 has 14 residues. The V end was cut by 6 bases, the J end by 4 bases, with 14 bases between. Germline CDR1 MDHEN, CDR2 SYDVKM. The CDR3 protein is CASSPIERPDTQYF. The CDR3 bases are TGTGCCAGCAGCCCAATCGAGCGTCCAGATACGCAGTATTTT. The entire variable domain, with the rest obtained from reference TRBV28 and TRBJ2-3, is as follows: DVKVTQSSRYLVKRTGEKVFLECVQDMDHENMFWYRQDPGLGLRLIYFSYDVKMKEKGDIPEGYSVSREKKERFSLILESASTNQTSMYLCASSPIERPDTQYFGPGTRLTVL.